The 16 T cell receptor beta chains in this list originate from one sample, sequenced in a study of T cell responses to AZD1222 COVID-19 vaccine. The table came from immunoSEQ multiplex PCR; TCRdb's copy has only in-frame clones and leaves some out. Of under 150,000 clones detected, roughly nine tenths appear once; the ten largest clones hold 9% to 9.5%. The specimen was peripheral blood, collected 28 days after the second AZD1222 dose. The receptors shown here come from an adult who received the AZD1222 COVID-19 vaccine.

The chain has TRBV11-2 and TRBJ2-1, with TRBD2 identical over 10 bases. From germline, CDR1 is SGHAT and CDR2 FQNNGV. The CDR3 spans 17 residues. Unmatched junction bases numbered 17, after V lost 5 bases and J lost 10 bases. The CDR3 is CASSGGASGGLQKEQFF. DNA for the CDR3: TGTGCCAGCAGCGGGGGAGCTAGCGGGGGACTGCAGAAAGAGCAGTTCTTC. The entire variable domain, with the rest obtained from reference TRBV11-2 and TRBJ2-1, is as follows: EAGVAQSPRYKIIEKRQSVAFWCNPISGHATLYWYQQILGQGPKLLIQFQNNGVVDDSQLPKDRFSAERLKGVDSTLKIQPAKLEDSAVYLCASSGGASGGLQKEQFFGPGTRLTVL.

The V call is TRBV2, the J call TRBJ1-2; D gene uncertain. The germline CDR1 and CDR2 sequences are SNHLY and FYNNEI. V was trimmed by 1 base and J by 3 bases, leaving 6 bases between them. The CDR3 is made up of 13 amino acids. The chain's CDR3 is CASSEGQDYGYTF. The DNA for the CDR3 is TGTGCCAGCAGTGAAGGCCAGGACTATGGCTACACCTTC.

The chain is built from TRBV6-2 or TRBV6-3 and TRBJ2-3; TRBD1 matches at 8 bases. The germline CDR1 and CDR2 sequences are MNHEY and SVGEGT. The CDR3 covers 15 residues. J gave up 1 base and V 5 bases, and 5 bases lay outside the gene matches. The CDR3 loop is CASSNGQGRTDTQYF. The CDR3 nucleotides are TGTGCCAGCAGTAACGGACAGGGACGCACAGATACGCAGTATTTT.

This clone was recorded once. J is TRBJ1-6 and V is TRBV11-2; D not certain. This CDR3 has 14 residues. The ends were cut back, 6 bases at V and 6 bases at J, with 12 bases in the middle. From germline, CDR1 is SGHAT and CDR2 FQNNGV. CDR3 sequence (DNA): TGTGCCAGCAGTAGGGATATACTTAATTCACCCCTCCACTTT. Translated, it gives CASSRDILNSPLHF.

The chain recombines TRBV4-1 with TRBJ1-1, with D unresolved. Trimming left V 1 base short and J 5 bases short, with 23 bases between. The CDR3 consists of 18 residues. From germline, CDR1 is MGHRA and CDR2 YSYEKL. CDR3 coding DNA: TGCGCCAGCAGCCAAGGAAGCGCGGCCTCTAGGAAAAGGACTGAAGCTTTCTTT. This translates into CASSQGSAASRKRTEAFF.

The gene calls are TRBV30 and TRBJ2-7, with 11 positions matching TRBD2. V shed 0 bases, J shed 6 bases, and the junction held 4 bases outside the gene matches. CDR1 and CDR2 (germline): GTSNPN, SVGIG (reference sequence). The CDR3 is 14 residues long. CDR3 DNA: TGTGCCTGGAGTGTACTAGCGGGGGTCACCGAGCAGTACTTC. Residues: CAWSVLAGVTEQYF.

The rearrangement uses TRBV11-2 and TRBJ2-7; D may be TRBD2 (6 bases). V was shortened by 4 bases and J by 7 bases, with 20 bases between the two germline ends. CDR1 SGHAT and CDR2 FQNNGV come from the germline V gene. This CDR3 has 15 amino acids. The chain's CDR3 is CASSSRLSGLGEQYV. In nucleotides, the CDR3 is TGTGCCAGCAGCTCAAGATTGAGCGGGCTGGGGGAGCAGTACGTC.

V is TRBV4-1 and J is TRBJ2-3; D gene uncertain. CDR1 is MGHRA, CDR2 YSYEKL, per germline. CDR3 length: 16 amino acids. V was cut by 0 bases and J by 5 bases, with 15 bases left in between. The CDR3 coding sequence is TGCGCCAGCAGCCAAGATATCTCGATAGAGGTAGATACGCAGTATTTT. This encodes CASSQDISIEVDTQYF.

This chain uses TRBV5-6 with TRBJ1-1; 8 bases fit TRBD1. This CDR3 has 14 residues. CDR1 and CDR2 from the germline V gene are SGHDT and YYEEEE. V was clipped by 4 bases and J by 4 bases; unmatched bases: 6. The CDR3 protein is CASSRTGIGTEAFF. CDR3 in DNA: TGTGCCAGCAGCCGGACAGGGATAGGCACTGAAGCTTTCTTT.

V usage is TRBV5-5 and J usage is TRBJ2-2; the D gene could be TRBD1 or TRBD2 (5 bases each). V lost 0 bases, J lost 2 bases, and 14 bases lay in between. Germline CDR1 reads SGHKS; CDR2 reads YYEKEE (reference sequence). This CDR3 spans 17 amino acids. CDR3 in amino acids: CASSLDMVGDNTGELFF. The CDR3 DNA reads as TGTGCCAGCAGCTTGGATATGGTGGGGGATAACACCGGGGAGCTGTTTTTT.

Only one count was recorded for this clone. V is TRBV6-5 and J is TRBJ1-6; 9 bases agree with TRBD1. Germline CDR1 and CDR2: MNHEY and SVGAGI. Losses at the gene ends were 5 bases for V and 6 bases for J; bases not matched to a gene: 2. This CDR3 contains 14 residues. Here the CDR3 DNA reads TGTGCCAGCAGTCGACAGGGGGTTAATTCACCCCTCCACTTT. Its translation is CASSRQGVNSPLHF.

The chain joins TRBV5-1 to TRBJ2-6; TRBD1 is a possible D gene (6 bases). Looked up from germline, CDR1 is SGHRS and CDR2 is YFSETQ. The V end was cut by 3 bases, the J end by 2 bases, with 9 bases between. There are 15 residues in the CDR3. The CDR3 region has the DNA TGCGCCAGCAGCTCAGGGGCGGCTGGGGCCAACGTCCTGACTTTC. It encodes CASSSGAAGANVLTF.

The V and J genes are TRBV19 and TRBJ1-1, with D hard to call. The CDR3 contains 13 residues. V was clipped by 3 bases and J by 7 bases, with 12 bases between them. Germline V lookup: CDR1 LNHDA, CDR2 SQIVND (reference sequence). CDR3 DNA sequence: TGTGCCAGTAGTATCCGGGGATGGGTTGAAGCTTTCTTT. This codes for CASSIRGWVEAFF.

This chain connects TRBV11-2 to TRBJ2-3; TRBD1 agrees at 7 bases. Germline CDR1 and CDR2: SGHAT and FQNNGV. Unmatched junction bases numbered 2, after V lost 2 bases and J lost 3 bases. CDR3 size: 14 residues. The CDR3 here is CASSLRDRTDTQYF. The CDR3 DNA is TGTGCCAGCAGCTTAAGGGACAGAACAGATACGCAGTATTTT.

The chain couples TRBV18 to TRBJ1-1; 7 bases match TRBD1. The CDR3 totals 16 residues. Trimming at V came to 0 bases and at J to 1 base, leaving 5 bases not matched to a gene. The germline gives CDR1 KGHSH, CDR2 LQKENI. CDR3: CASSPPQTGWNTEAFF. The CDR3 DNA sequence: TGTGCCAGCTCACCACCCCAGACAGGGTGGAACACTGAAGCTTTCTTT.

The V call is TRBV9, the J call TRBJ2-3; no reliable D call. CDR1 and CDR2 from the germline V gene are SGDLS and YYNGEE. Between the trimmed V and J ends, which lost 2 bases and 2 bases, there was a span of 12 bases. The CDR3 spans 15 residues. CDR3 residues: CASSVLGIDTDTQYF. In DNA form, the CDR3 reads TGTGCCAGCAGCGTCCTGGGGATCGACACAGATACGCAGTATTTT.